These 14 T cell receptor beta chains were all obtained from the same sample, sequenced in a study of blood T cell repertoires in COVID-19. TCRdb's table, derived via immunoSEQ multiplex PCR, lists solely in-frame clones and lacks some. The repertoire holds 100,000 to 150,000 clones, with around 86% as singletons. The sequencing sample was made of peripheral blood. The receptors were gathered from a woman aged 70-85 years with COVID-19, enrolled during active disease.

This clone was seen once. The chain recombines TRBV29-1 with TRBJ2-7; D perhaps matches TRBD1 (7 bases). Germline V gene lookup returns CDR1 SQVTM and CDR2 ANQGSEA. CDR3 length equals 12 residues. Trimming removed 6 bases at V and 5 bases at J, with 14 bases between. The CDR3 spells CSVAGTGDEQYF. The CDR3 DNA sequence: TGCAGCGTAGCGGGTACAGGGGACGAGCAGTACTTC.

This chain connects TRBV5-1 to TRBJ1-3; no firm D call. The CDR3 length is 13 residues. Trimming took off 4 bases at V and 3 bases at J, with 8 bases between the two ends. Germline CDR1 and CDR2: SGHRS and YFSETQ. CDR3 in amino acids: CASSPQYGNTIYF. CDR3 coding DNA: TGCGCCAGCAGCCCGCAGTATGGAAACACCATATATTTT.

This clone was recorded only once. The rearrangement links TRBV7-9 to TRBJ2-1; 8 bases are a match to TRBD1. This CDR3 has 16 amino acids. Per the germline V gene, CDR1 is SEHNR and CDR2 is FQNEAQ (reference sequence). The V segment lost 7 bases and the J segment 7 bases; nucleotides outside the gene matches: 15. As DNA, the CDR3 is TGTGCCAGCACCAAGGCCGGGACAGGTAAAACAAATGAGCAGTTCTTC. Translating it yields CASTKAGTGKTNEQFF.

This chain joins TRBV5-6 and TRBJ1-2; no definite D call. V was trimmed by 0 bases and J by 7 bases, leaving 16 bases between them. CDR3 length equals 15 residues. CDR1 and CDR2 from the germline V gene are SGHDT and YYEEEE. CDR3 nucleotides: TGTGCCAGCAGCTTGGTCTGGGGAGCCGGTATTGGCTACACCTTC. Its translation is CASSLVWGAGIGYTF.

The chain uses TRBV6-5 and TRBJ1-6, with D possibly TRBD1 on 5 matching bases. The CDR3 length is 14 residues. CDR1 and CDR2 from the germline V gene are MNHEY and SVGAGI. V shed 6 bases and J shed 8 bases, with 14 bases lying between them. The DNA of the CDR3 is TGTGCCAGCAGGAAGGGGTTTAGGGATTCACCCCTCCACTTT. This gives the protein CASRKGFRDSPLHF.

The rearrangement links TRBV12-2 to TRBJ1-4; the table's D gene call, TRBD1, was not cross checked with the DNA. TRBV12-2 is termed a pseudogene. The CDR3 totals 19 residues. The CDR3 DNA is TGTGCAAGTCGCTTAGTGGGGAAGGGGAGGGGACAGGTAAATGAAAAACTGTTTTTT. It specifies CASRLVGKGRGQVNEKLFF.

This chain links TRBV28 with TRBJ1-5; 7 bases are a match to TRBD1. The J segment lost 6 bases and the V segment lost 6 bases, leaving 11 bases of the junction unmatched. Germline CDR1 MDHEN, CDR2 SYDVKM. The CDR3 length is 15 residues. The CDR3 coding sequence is TGTGCCAGCAGAGACAGGGCCCTGGGGGGTCAGCCCCAGCATTTT. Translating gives CASRDRALGGQPQHF.

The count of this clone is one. Written as DNA, the CDR3 is TGCGCCAGCAGCCAAGAGGGCGGGGGGAGCTCCTACGAGCAGTACTTC. This sequence encodes CASSQEGGGSSYEQYF. The rearrangement uses TRBV4-1 and TRBJ2-7, with TRBD2 matching 8 bases. The germline V gene encodes CDR1 MGHRA and CDR2 YSYEKL. The length of the CDR3 is 16 residues. J lost 0 bases, V lost 0 bases, and 4 bases had no gene match.

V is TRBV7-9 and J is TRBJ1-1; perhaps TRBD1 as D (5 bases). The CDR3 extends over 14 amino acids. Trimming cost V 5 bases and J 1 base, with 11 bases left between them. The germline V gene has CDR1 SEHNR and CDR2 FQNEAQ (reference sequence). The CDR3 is CASSPSGGNTEAFF. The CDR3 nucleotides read TGTGCCAGCAGCCCATCCGGGGGGAACACTGAAGCTTTCTTT.

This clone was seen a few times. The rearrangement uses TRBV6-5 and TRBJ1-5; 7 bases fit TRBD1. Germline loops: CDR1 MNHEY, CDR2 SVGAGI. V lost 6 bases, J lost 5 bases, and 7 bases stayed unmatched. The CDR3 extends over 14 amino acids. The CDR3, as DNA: TGTGCCAGCAGCCCACAGGGGTGGGATCAGCCCCAGCATTTT. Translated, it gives CASSPQGWDQPQHF.

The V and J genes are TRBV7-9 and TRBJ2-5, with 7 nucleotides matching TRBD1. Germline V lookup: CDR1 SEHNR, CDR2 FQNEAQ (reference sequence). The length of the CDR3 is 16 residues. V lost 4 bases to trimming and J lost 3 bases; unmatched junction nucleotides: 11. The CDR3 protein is CASSSPVRGPKETQYF. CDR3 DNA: TGTGCCAGCAGCTCTCCTGTTAGGGGGCCGAAAGAGACCCAGTACTTC. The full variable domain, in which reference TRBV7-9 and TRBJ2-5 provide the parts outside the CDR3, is DTGVSQNPRHKITKRGQNVTFRCDPISEHNRLYWYRQTLGQGPEFLTYFQNEAQLEKSRLLSDRFSAERPKGSFSTLEIQRTEQGDSAMYLCASSSPVRGPKETQYFGPGTRLLVL.

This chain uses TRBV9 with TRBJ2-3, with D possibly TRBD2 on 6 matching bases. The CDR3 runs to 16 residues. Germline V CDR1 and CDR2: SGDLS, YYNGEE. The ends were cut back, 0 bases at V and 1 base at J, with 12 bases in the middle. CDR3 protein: CASSVGVGGGTDTQYF. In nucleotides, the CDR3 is TGTGCCAGCAGCGTAGGAGTGGGGGGTGGCACAGATACGCAGTATTTT.

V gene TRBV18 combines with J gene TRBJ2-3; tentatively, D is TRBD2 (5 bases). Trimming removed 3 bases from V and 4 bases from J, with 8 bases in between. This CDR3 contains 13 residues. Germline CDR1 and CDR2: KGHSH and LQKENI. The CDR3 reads CASSPPGADTQYF. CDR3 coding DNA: TGTGCCAGCTCACCTCCCGGGGCAGATACGCAGTATTTT.

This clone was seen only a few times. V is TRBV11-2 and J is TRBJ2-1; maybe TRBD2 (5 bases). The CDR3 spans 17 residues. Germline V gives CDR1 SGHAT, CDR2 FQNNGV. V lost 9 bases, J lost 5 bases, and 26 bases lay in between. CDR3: CASQSQPYFTGNNEQFF. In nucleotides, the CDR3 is TGTGCCAGTCAGAGTCAACCCTATTTCACGGGGAACAATGAGCAGTTCTTC.